This T cell receptor beta chain was captured by sequencing in a study of blood T cell repertoires in COVID-19 (dated by TCRdb to the early 2020s). For the study in its entirety: Samples from collaborators originated in the United States, Italy and Spain and spanned both the acute and convalescent phases of COVID-19. The material from the prospective study consisted of cDNA or gDNA derived from T cells, B-cell-depleted T cells, or PBMCs. Deeply sampled blood TCRbeta repertoires from subjects exposed to, actively infected with, or recovered from COVID-19 were included in the dataset. The repertoires were made available in a free public database intended to serve as a resource for research on the immune response to SARS-CoV-2. Samples were obtained from the ongoing ImmuneRACE study (first 160 participants) and from about 1,300 subjects provided by 6 global collaborators. Sample metadata almost always included a de-identified subject ID, COVID-19 status, age in years and sex. Where available, HLA class I and class II types were obtained from metadata supplied by the sample provider rather than from assay-based typing. The paper as a whole reports these results and caveats: How much clinical and demographic metadata was included differed by source and by participant, and the metadata was provided uncurated.

From a lookup of the germline V gene (reference sequence), CDR1 and CDR2 are SGHAT and FQDESV. The CDR3 runs 14 residues from the cysteine to the phenylalanine. Solely the CDR3 DNA is kept, with 42 bases framed from the first base. V ends up 2 bases short and J 5 bases short, with an unmatched junction base count of 3. This clone was recorded once. It has no known antigen specificity. Per-base qualities were not stored, and no clone one base away is much larger. The immunoSEQ Assay, a bias-controlled multiplex PCR, was used to amplify TCRbeta CDR3 regions from genomic DNA. Per the authors' processing: Within the assay, amplification of reference gene primers was used to estimate how many nucleated cells each sample contained. To quantify the absolute abundance of each unique TCRbeta CDR3 rearrangement, sequence reads were collapsed and filtered. For each sample, productive Simpson clonality was calculated by taking the square root of Simpson's diversity index across productive rearrangements. TCRdb limited this immuneACCESS table to in-frame rearrangements with V and J called. A share of clones is missing; checked studies link under half to unresolved V genes, and the rest is unexplained. That table gives V, J and clone size, and the DNA gave D and trimming. The sample table holds some 97,000 clones, of which over 85% were seen once. The ten largest clones add up to 4.5% to 6% of the sample.

Each collaborating institution followed its own protocols to collect whole blood in K2EDTA tubes. Collaborator samples were shipped for TCRbeta analysis as frozen whole blood, isolated PBMCs, or DNA extracted from either sample type. This receptor chain uses TRBV11-1 and TRBJ2-1; 7 middle bases align to TRBD1. The origin of this receptor is a man between 65 and 85 years old with acute or convalescent COVID-19. Sample: peripheral blood. Here the CDR3 is given as CASSLFDRDNEQFF. The DNA is TGTGCCAGCAGCTTATTCGACAGGGACAATGAGCAGTTCTTC.